This T cell receptor beta chain was obtained from a study of cytomegalovirus exposure and HLA in healthy donors. This clone showed up just once. This CDR3 contains 12 residues. V was trimmed by 2 bases and J by 9 bases, leaving 8 bases between them. Germline V gene lookup returns CDR1 SEHNR and CDR2 FQNEAQ (reference sequence). The data were produced by immunoSEQ multiplex PCR, yet TCRdb's version contains in-frame clones alone and is incomplete. The sample shows about 220,000 clones, approximately 80% of them seen only once. V usage is TRBV7-9 and J usage is TRBJ2-1; D is uncertain. The TCR sequence derives from a woman in her 30s in good health and CMV-seropositive. The sample consisted of PBMCs. Written as DNA, the CDR3 is TGTGCCAGCAGCTTATTCGAGACTGAGCAGTTCTTC. It codes for CASSLFETEQFF.